Each of the 9 T cell receptor beta chains below was sequenced from the same sample in a study of blood T cell repertoires in COVID-19. Clones were sequenced by immunoSEQ multiplex PCR, and TCRdb holds only the in-frame ones, with some missing. The top ten clones hold 4.5% to 5.5% of a sample with about 320,000 clones, roughly 90% of them seen once. The sequencing input was PBMCs or T cells enriched from blood (not recorded which). Source of these receptors: a man aged 60 to 69 who had recovered from COVID-19.

V usage is TRBV29-1 and J usage is TRBJ1-1, with 7 bases matching TRBD1. The CDR3 loop spans 12 amino acids. In germline, CDR1 is SQVTM, CDR2 ANQGSEA. The V and J ends lost 4 bases and 3 bases, in that order; junction bases with no gene match: 2. The chain's CDR3 is CSVGQGDTEAFF. The CDR3 nucleotides are TGCAGCGTTGGACAGGGCGACACTGAAGCTTTCTTT. Full variable domain (remainder filled in from reference TRBV29-1 and TRBJ1-1): SAVISQKPSRDICQRGTSLTIQCQVDSQVTMMFWYRQQPGQSLTLIATANQGSEATYESGFVIDKFPISRPNLTFSTLTVSNMSPEDSSIYLCSVGQGDTEAFFGQGTRLTVV.

The V gene is TRBV5-1, the J gene TRBJ2-7; 10 positions match TRBD2. The CDR3 covers 14 residues. Unmatched junction bases numbered 4, after V lost 4 bases and J lost 3 bases. Germline V lookup: CDR1 SGHRS, CDR2 YFSETQ. In nucleotides, the CDR3 is TGCGCCAGCAGCAGGACTAGCGGTATCTACGAGCAGTACTTC. It codes for CASSRTSGIYEQYF.

The chain links TRBV6-1 to TRBJ2-7; D might be TRBD1 (6 bases). Trimming took 2 bases from V and 3 from J, leaving 11 bases between them. The CDR3 has 14 residues. The V gene's germline CDR1 is MNHNS and CDR2 SASEGT. In DNA, the CDR3 is TGTGCCAGCAGTGAAACGACAGGAAGCTACGAGCAGTACTTC. Encoded protein: CASSETTGSYEQYF.

V usage is TRBV4-1 and J usage is TRBJ2-6; tentative D call: TRBD1 (6 bases). Germline V CDR1 and CDR2: MGHRA, YSYEKL. The V end was cut by 4 bases, the J end by 0 bases, with 13 bases between. There are 17 residues in the CDR3. CDR3 sequence reads: CASSPGQSPSGANVLTF. The CDR3 DNA sequence: TGCGCCAGCAGCCCCGGACAGTCCCCCTCTGGGGCCAACGTCCTGACTTTC.

The V call is TRBV11-2, the J call TRBJ2-5; TRBD1 matches 9 bases. Looked up from germline, CDR1 is SGHAT and CDR2 is FQNNGV. The ends lost 1 base at V and 5 bases at J; junction bases unmatched: 5. This CDR3 comprises 15 residues. In DNA form, the CDR3 reads TGTGCCAGCAGCTTAGGACCGGACAGGGGTGAGACCCAGTACTTC. Translating gives CASSLGPDRGETQYF. The complete variable domain, with remaining parts taken from reference TRBV11-2 and TRBJ2-5, reads EAGVAQSPRYKIIEKRQSVAFWCNPISGHATLYWYQQILGQGPKLLIQFQNNGVVDDSQLPKDRFSAERLKGVDSTLKIQPAKLEDSAVYLCASSLGPDRGETQYFGPGTRLLVL.

The J gene is TRBJ2-1, the V gene TRBV27; 13 bases are shared with TRBD2. The CDR3 length is 16 residues. V was pared by 5 bases and J by 3 bases, with 4 bases of the junction left unmatched. Germline V lookup: CDR1 MNHEY, CDR2 SMNVEV (reference sequence). The CDR3 DNA sequence: TGTGCCAGCAGTAGCGGACTAGCGGGAGTCTACAATGAGCAGTTCTTC. As protein: CASSSGLAGVYNEQFF.

The gene calls are TRBV6-1 and TRBJ2-2; the D is unclear. The CDR3 sequence is 13 residues long. Germline loops: CDR1 MNHNS, CDR2 SASEGT. Trimming left V 1 base short and J 5 bases short, with 5 bases between. This CDR3 is CASSEVRTGELFF. The CDR3 bases are TGTGCCAGCAGTGAAGTTCGTACCGGGGAGCTGTTTTTT.

The genes are TRBV7-2 and TRBJ2-2, with 10 bases lining up with TRBD2. The V gene end was trimmed by 3 bases and the J gene end by 6 bases; junction bases not matched to a gene: 4. The CDR3 is made up of 15 amino acids. Per germline, CDR1 SGHTA and CDR2 FQGNSA. This CDR3 reads CASSLTLAGAGELFF. The CDR3 DNA follows: TGTGCCAGCAGCTTGACTCTAGCGGGAGCCGGGGAGCTGTTTTTT.

J is TRBJ2-1 and V is TRBV7-3, with a possible D match to TRBD2 (5 bases). Germline V CDR1 and CDR2: SGHTA, FQGTGA. V lost 2 bases, J lost 0 bases, and 8 bases lay in between. The CDR3 loop spans 15 amino acids. The CDR3 DNA reads TGTGCCAGCAGCTTATCTAGCTACTCCTACAATGAGCAGTTCTTC. Encoded protein: CASSLSSYSYNEQFF.